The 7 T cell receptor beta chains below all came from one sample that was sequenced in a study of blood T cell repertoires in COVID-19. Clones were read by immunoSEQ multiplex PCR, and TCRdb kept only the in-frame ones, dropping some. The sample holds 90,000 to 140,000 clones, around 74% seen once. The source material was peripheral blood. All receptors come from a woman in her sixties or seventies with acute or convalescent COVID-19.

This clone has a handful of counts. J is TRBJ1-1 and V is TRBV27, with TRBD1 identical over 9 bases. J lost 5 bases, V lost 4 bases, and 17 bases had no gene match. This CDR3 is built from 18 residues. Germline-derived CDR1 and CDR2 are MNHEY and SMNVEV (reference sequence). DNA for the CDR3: TGTGCCAGCAGTTCCCGAATCCCACAGGGGGCGGTTGGGACTGAAGCTTTCTTT. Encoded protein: CASSSRIPQGAVGTEAFF.

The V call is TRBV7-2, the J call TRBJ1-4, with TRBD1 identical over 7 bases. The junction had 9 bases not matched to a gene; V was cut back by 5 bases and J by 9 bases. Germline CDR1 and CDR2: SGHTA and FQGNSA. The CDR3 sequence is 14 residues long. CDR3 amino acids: CASSAGTETKKLFF. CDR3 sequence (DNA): TGTGCCAGCAGCGCCGGGACAGAGACCAAAAAACTGTTTTTT.

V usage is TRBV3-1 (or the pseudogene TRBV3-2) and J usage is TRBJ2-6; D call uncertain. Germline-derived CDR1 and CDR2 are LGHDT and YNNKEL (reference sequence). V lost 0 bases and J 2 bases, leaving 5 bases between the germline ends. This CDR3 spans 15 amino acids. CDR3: CASSQDTAGANVLTF. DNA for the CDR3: TGTGCCAGCAGCCAAGATACAGCTGGGGCCAACGTCCTGACTTTC.

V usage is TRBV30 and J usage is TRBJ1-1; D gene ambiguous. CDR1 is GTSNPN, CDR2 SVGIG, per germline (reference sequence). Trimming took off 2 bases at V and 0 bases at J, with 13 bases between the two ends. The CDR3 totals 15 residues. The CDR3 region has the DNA TGTGCCTGGAGTCCTCATACGGGAGTGAACACTGAAGCTTTCTTT. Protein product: CAWSPHTGVNTEAFF. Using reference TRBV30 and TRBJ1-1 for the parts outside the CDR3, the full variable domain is SQTIHQWPATLVQPVGSPLSLECTVEGTSNPNLYWYRQAAGRGLQLLFYSVGIGQISSEVPQNLSASRPQDRQFILSSKKLLLSDSGFYLCAWSPHTGVNTEAFFGQGTRLTVV.

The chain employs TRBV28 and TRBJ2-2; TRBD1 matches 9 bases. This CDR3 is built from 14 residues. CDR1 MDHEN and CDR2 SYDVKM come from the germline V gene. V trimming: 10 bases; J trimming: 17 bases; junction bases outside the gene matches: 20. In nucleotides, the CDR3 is TGTGCCACCTGGACAGGGGAACCCACCGGGGACCCCTTTTTT. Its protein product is CATWTGEPTGDPFF. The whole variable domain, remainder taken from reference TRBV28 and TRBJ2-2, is DVKVTQSSRYLVKRTGEKVFLECVQDMDHENMFWYRQDPGLGLRLIYFSYDVKMKEKGDIPEGYSVSREKKERFSLILESASTNQTSMYLCATWTGEPTGDPFFGEGSRLTVL.

DNA for the CDR3: TGCGCCAGCAGCGCTGGGACAGGGAACACTGAAGCTTTCTTT. Its translation is CASSAGTGNTEAFF. The chain couples TRBV5-1 to TRBJ1-1, with 8 bases fitting TRBD1. With V trimmed by 4 bases and J by 1 base, 3 bases remained unmatched. The CDR3 consists of 14 residues. CDR1 and CDR2 (germline): SGHRS, YFSETQ.

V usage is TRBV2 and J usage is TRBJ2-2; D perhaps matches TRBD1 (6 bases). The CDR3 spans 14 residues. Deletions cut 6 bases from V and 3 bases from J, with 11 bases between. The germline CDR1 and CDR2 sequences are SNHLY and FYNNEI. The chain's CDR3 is CASRVNRDTGELFF. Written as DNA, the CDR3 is TGTGCCAGCAGGGTTAACAGGGACACCGGGGAGCTGTTTTTT.